These 12 T cell receptor beta chains came from one sample sequenced in a study of CD8 T cells in ankylosing spondylitis. TCRdb redid the calling of the 5' RACE reads with MiXCR, one entry per CDR3 protein. Among approximately 60,000 distinct CDR3 sequences listed, more than 5.5% were seen once. The sequenced material came from synovial fluid, either unsorted or a sorted T cell fraction (not recorded which). These receptor sequences come from a male donor with ankylosing spondylitis.

This clonotype came up once. This chain connects TRBV6-2 or TRBV6-3 to TRBJ2-2; D is perhaps TRBD1 or TRBD2 (5 bases each). Trimming stripped 5 bases from V and 5 bases from J, with 21 bases between. CDR1 is MNHEY and CDR2 is SVGEGT in the germline V gene. The CDR3 extends over 17 amino acids. DNA for the CDR3: TGTGCCAGCAGTCCCCGGGACCCGATTCCCACGACCGGGGAGCTGTTTTTT. Translated, it gives CASSPRDPIPTTGELFF.

This clonotype has ten or more counts. The chain links TRBV12-3 or TRBV12-4 to TRBJ2-1; no clear D. The CDR3 is 14 residues long. Trimming shortened V by 6 bases and J by 3 bases, and 12 bases separated the two germline ends. The CDR3: CASRPRAVYNEQFF. CDR3 in DNA: TGTGCCAGCAGGCCAAGGGCCGTCTACAATGAGCAGTTCTTC.

This clonotype was counted many times. The CDR3, as DNA: TGTGCCATCAGTTCGACTAGCGGTTCCGCGAACACCGGGGAGCTGTTTTTT. It codes for CAISSTSGSANTGELFF. The chain couples TRBV10-3 to TRBJ2-2; 9 bases map to TRBD2. The CDR3 is 17 residues long. J gave up 0 bases and V 5 bases, and 7 bases lay outside the gene matches. CDR1 is ENHRY, CDR2 SYGVKD, per germline.

This clonotype was found a few times. The chain carries TRBV28 and TRBJ2-1, with D unclear. This CDR3 is built from 12 residues. Germline V lookup: CDR1 MDHEN, CDR2 SYDVKM. The V end was cut by 10 bases, the J end by 6 bases, with 13 bases between. CDR3 protein: CATLTDRNEQFF. Written as DNA, the CDR3 is TGTGCCACCTTAACAGATCGCAATGAGCAGTTCTTC. Based on the CDR3 plus reference TRBV28 and TRBJ2-1, the full variable domain is DVKVTQSSRYLVKRTGEKVFLECVQDMDHENMFWYRQDPGLGLRLIYFSYDVKMKEKGDIPEGYSVSREKKERFSLILESASTNQTSMYLCATLTDRNEQFFGPGTRLTVL.

This clonotype was observed many times. DNA of the CDR3: TGTGCCAGCAGTTACGGGACAGGGGGCTCCGGAAACACCATATATTTT. Translating it yields CASSYGTGGSGNTIYF. V usage is TRBV6-5 and J usage is TRBJ1-3; 12 nucleotides line up with TRBD1. The germline CDR1 and CDR2 sequences are MNHEY and SVGAGI. V dropped 2 bases and J dropped 4; count of bases not matched to a gene: 3. The CDR3 spans 16 residues.

This clonotype was picked up many times. The rearrangement joins TRBV7-8 to TRBJ2-3; D unclear. Trimming shortened V by 7 bases and J by 2 bases, and 7 bases separated the two germline ends. The CDR3 is made up of 12 amino acids. Germline loops: CDR1 SGHVS, CDR2 FQNEAQ. The DNA for the CDR3 is TGTGCCAGCACCCCTTTCACAGATACGCAGTATTTT. This sequence encodes CASTPFTDTQYF.

By sample fraction, this clonotype is medium-sized. The V gene is TRBV20-1, the J gene TRBJ1-2; 7 bases are a match to TRBD1. Germline CDR1 DFQATT, CDR2 SNEGSKA (reference sequence). With 4 bases clipped from V and 0 bases from J, the junction kept 14 bases outside the gene matches. The CDR3 length is 17 residues. Written as DNA, the CDR3 is TGCAGTGCTACACCTGGGCAGGGGGACTCTTCTAACTATGGCTACACCTTC. Its translation: CSATPGQGDSSNYGYTF.

There are many counts of this clonotype. J is TRBJ2-1 and V is TRBV20-1; 11 nucleotides align to TRBD2. Germline V gene lookup returns CDR1 DFQATT and CDR2 SNEGSKA (reference sequence). Trimming cost V 3 bases and J 1 base; bases outside gene matches: 5. This CDR3 has 16 residues. In DNA form, the CDR3 reads TGCAGTGCTAGCGGGACTAGCGGCAATTCCTACAATGAGCAGTTCTTC. It translates to CSASGTSGNSYNEQFF.

This clonotype showed up just a few times. The chain recombines TRBV19 with TRBJ1-2, with 8 bases that match TRBD1. The J segment lost 6 bases and the V segment lost 5 bases, leaving 8 bases of the junction unmatched. From germline, CDR1 is LNHDA and CDR2 SQIVND (reference sequence). The CDR3 consists of 14 residues. The CDR3 spells CASSRGTGEDGYTF. In DNA, the CDR3 is TGTGCCAGTAGTCGGGGGACAGGTGAGGATGGCTACACCTTC.

This clonotype has at least ten counts. CDR3: CASSQVWGSGADTQYF. Written as DNA, the CDR3 is TGCGCCAGCAGCCAAGTCTGGGGGAGTGGCGCAGATACGCAGTATTTT. V usage is TRBV4-3 and J usage is TRBJ2-3, with D perhaps matching TRBD1 or TRBD2 (5 bases each). CDR3 length equals 16 residues. In germline, CDR1 is LGHNA, CDR2 YSLEER. Trimming took 1 base from V and 4 from J, leaving 15 bases between them.

This clonotype was detected ten times or more. J is TRBJ1-2 and V is TRBV20-1, with a possible D match to TRBD1 (6 bases). Trimming removed 8 bases from V and 7 bases from J, with 23 bases in between. In germline, CDR1 is DFQATT, CDR2 SNEGSKA (reference sequence). The CDR3 totals 14 residues. The CDR3 region is CSPKPRGALRGYTF. CDR3 in DNA: TGCAGTCCCAAACCGAGGGGGGCCCTCCGTGGCTACACCTTC.

The V gene is TRBV7-2, the J gene TRBJ1-5; D is unclear. The germline V gene encodes CDR1 SGHTA and CDR2 FQGNSA. V was pared by 5 bases and J by 3 bases, with 11 bases between. The CDR3 loop spans 14 amino acids. CDR3 amino acids: CASSEQRFNQPQHF. In DNA, the CDR3 is TGTGCCAGCAGCGAACAGCGGTTCAATCAGCCCCAGCATTTT.